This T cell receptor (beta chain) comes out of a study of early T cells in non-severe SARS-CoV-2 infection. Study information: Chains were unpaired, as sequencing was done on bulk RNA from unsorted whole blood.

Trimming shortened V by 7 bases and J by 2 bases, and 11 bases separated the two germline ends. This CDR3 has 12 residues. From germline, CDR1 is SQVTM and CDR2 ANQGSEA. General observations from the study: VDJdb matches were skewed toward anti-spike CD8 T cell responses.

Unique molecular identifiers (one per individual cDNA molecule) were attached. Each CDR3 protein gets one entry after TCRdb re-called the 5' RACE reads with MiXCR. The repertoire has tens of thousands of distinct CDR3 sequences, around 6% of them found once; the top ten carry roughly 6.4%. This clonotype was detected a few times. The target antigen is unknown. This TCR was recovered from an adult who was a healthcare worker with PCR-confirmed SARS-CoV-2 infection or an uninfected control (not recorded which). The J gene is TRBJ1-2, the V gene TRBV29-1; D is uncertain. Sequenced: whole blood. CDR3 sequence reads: CSGLEGNYGYTF. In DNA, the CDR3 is TGCAGCGGGCTGGAGGGAAACTATGGCTACACCTTC. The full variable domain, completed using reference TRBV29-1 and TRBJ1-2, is SAVISQKPSRDICQRGTSLTIQCQVDSQVTMMFWYRQQPGQSLTLIATANQGSEATYESGFVIDKFPISRPNLTFSTLTVSNMSPEDSSIYLCSGLEGNYGYTFGSGTRLTVV.